This T cell receptor (beta chain) was observed in a study of blood T cell repertoires in COVID-19. This table comes from immunoSEQ multiplex PCR, and its TCRdb copy is limited to in-frame clones, with some not included. The top ten clones hold more than 3.5% of a sample with 200,000 or so clones, 86% of them seen once. Those enrolled, adults aged roughly 18 to 90 years, came from about two dozen US areas. Cohort assignment relied on participant-reported clinical history. V shed 4 bases, J shed 4 bases, and the junction held 3 bases outside the gene matches. CDR1 and CDR2 (germline): LNHDA, SQIVND (reference sequence). The CDR3 loop spans 14 amino acids.

The clonotype originates from a woman aged 40 to 50 with acute COVID-19. The specimen was PBMCs or T cells enriched from blood (not recorded which). The chain employs TRBV19 and TRBJ1-2, with 10 bases matching TRBD1. CDR3 amino acids: CASSSGTGAYGYTF. CDR3 sequence (DNA): TGTGCCAGTAGTAGCGGGACAGGGGCCTATGGCTACACCTTC.